The 18 T cell receptor beta chains reported below all come from one sample, sequenced in a study of T cells in Graves' hyperthyroidism and ophthalmopathy (dated by TCRdb to the late 2010s). Receptor amplification or capture employed multiplex PCR. The sequencer listed for this sample is Illumina HiSeq 2000. Amplification of TCR beta CDR3 regions was carried out from RNA transcripts. For the first round of RT-PCR on the TCR CDR3, the HTBI primer set was used together with the Qiagen OneStep RT-PCR kit. The public reads were reprocessed in TCRdb via fastp at Q25 and MiXCR, keeping in-frame beta chains. Each CDR3 protein gets just one entry, which takes the most common genes and DNA from the rows behind it. Recorded for this sample are hundreds of thousands of distinct CDR3 sequences; over 40% of them occurred a single time. The biggest ten clones account for about 7% of the sample. The sample taken for sequencing was peripheral blood or thyroid tissue (not recorded which). Every receptor here comes from an adult man with Graves' disease, either hyperthyroidism or ophthalmopathy (not recorded which).

This clonotype turned up a few times. The chain combines TRBV12-3 or TRBV12-4 with TRBJ2-7; D is undetermined. V was trimmed by 6 bases and J by 7 bases, leaving 22 bases between them. The CDR3 extends over 15 amino acids. CDR3 nucleotides: TGTGCCAGCAGCCCCCCACCAATGCTTGAGCCTGAGCAGTACTTC. It encodes CASSPPPMLEPEQYF.

The genes are TRBV20-1 and TRBJ1-4; a possible D gene is TRBD1 (5 bases). V was clipped by 3 bases and J by 13 bases, with 21 bases between them. In germline, CDR1 is DFQATT, CDR2 SNEGSKA (reference sequence). The CDR3 loop spans 14 amino acids. Written as DNA, the CDR3 is TGCAGTGCTAGCAGGGCGGGGGGAGGAAAAGGACTGTTTTTT. This gives the protein CSASRAGGGKGLFF.

CDR3 DNA: TGCGCCAGCAGGACCGGGACTAGCGGGGGGGCGACCACCGGGGAGCTGTTTTTT. It specifies CASRTGTSGGATTGELFF. The chain has TRBV5-1 and TRBJ2-2, with 16 bases fitting TRBD2. In germline, CDR1 is SGHRS, CDR2 YFSETQ. The CDR3 totals 18 residues. V lost 5 bases, J lost 4 bases, and 8 bases stayed unmatched.

V usage is TRBV20-1 and J usage is TRBJ2-2; D is ambiguous. Trimming took 0 bases from V and 0 from J, leaving 5 bases between them. This CDR3 comprises 14 residues. The V gene's germline CDR1 is DFQATT and CDR2 SNEGSKA (reference sequence). The chain's CDR3 is CSAREDPNTGELFF. The DNA of the CDR3 is TGCAGTGCTAGAGAAGACCCGAACACCGGGGAGCTGTTTTTT.

In this sample, this clonotype turned up a few times. The chain carries TRBV24-1 and TRBJ2-3, with 9 bases fitting TRBD2. The V segment lost 0 bases and the J segment 5 bases; nucleotides outside the gene matches: 5. The germline V gene encodes CDR1 KGHDR and CDR2 SFDVKD. CDR3 length: 16 amino acids. For the CDR3, the DNA is TGTGCCACCAGTGATTTGCGGCGGGAGGGCCAAGATACGCAGTATTTT. Its protein is CATSDLRREGQDTQYF.

As for this clonotype: Since a much larger clone is just one base distant, this may be a read error. Since no conserved phenylalanine or tryptophan closes the CDR3, a read error is the likely cause. The chain recombines TRBV7-9 with TRBJ1-2, with unresolved D. The germline CDR1 and CDR2 sequences are SEHNR and FQNEAQ (reference sequence). V was shortened by 1 base and J by 6 bases, with 12 bases between the two germline ends. This CDR3 spans 14 amino acids. The CDR3 DNA follows: TGTGCCAGCAGCTTAGTTCCCCGTGTTGATGGCTACACCTTG. It is translated as CASSLVPRVDGYTL.

To note about this clonotype: This may come from a read error, since a much larger clone is one base off. The rearrangement links TRBV29-1 to TRBJ1-2; D gene ambiguous. This CDR3 comprises 9 residues. Germline V gene sequence: CDR1 SQVTM, CDR2 ANQGSEA. Trimming removed 5 bases from V and 2 bases from J, with 0 bases in between. This CDR3 reads CSVNYGYTF. CDR3 bases: TGCAGCGTTAACTATGGCTACACCTTC.

This clonotype was detected ten times or more. The chain employs TRBV9 and TRBJ1-1, with D hard to call. V was cut by 4 bases and J by 4 bases, with 8 bases left in between. This CDR3 region has 12 residues. Per germline, CDR1 SGDLS and CDR2 YYNGEE. CDR3 bases: TGTGCCAGCAGCCCCCCCGGCACTGAAGCTTTCTTT. Its protein is CASSPPGTEAFF.

Turning to this clonotype: At one end the junction does not follow the germline gene, possibly because of a read error. The rearrangement uses TRBV20-1 and TRBJ1-4; a possible D gene is TRBD1 (6 bases). Germline-derived CDR1 and CDR2 are DFQATT and SNEGSKA (reference sequence). The CDR3 sequence is 9 residues long. CDR3 nucleotides: TGCAGTGCGGGGGGGGGGCGAAGCTTT. Its protein product is CSAGGGRSF.

This clonotype has a handful of counts. A junction end diverges from the germline sequence, so it may reflect a read error. V usage is TRBV11-2 and J usage is TRBJ1-2; 11 positions match TRBD1. The CDR3 length is 15 residues. The germline gives CDR1 SGHAT, CDR2 FQNNGV. For the CDR3, the DNA is TGCGCCAGCTCTCTCCGGGACAGGGGGGGCAATGGCTACACCTTC. This sequence encodes CASSLRDRGGNGYTF.

The chain links TRBV2 to TRBJ1-1, with unresolved D. V lost 6 bases to trimming and J lost 6 bases, with 17 bases between them. CDR1 SNHLY and CDR2 FYNNEI come from the germline V gene. The CDR3 runs 14 residues. CDR3 amino acids: CASSFEGLIAEAFF. The CDR3, as DNA: TGTGCCAGCAGCTTCGAGGGTTTGATAGCTGAAGCTTTCTTT.

The CDR3 spells CASRWTDDSPLHF. DNA of the CDR3: TGTGCCAGCAGGTGGACGGACGATTCACCCCTCCACTTT. The chain couples TRBV7-2 to TRBJ1-6; D ambiguous. CDR3 length: 13 amino acids. The germline V gene encodes CDR1 SGHTA and CDR2 FQGNSA. The V and J ends lost 6 bases and 8 bases respectively, with 11 bases between them.

The chain has TRBV5-6 and TRBJ2-7; perhaps TRBD1 as D (6 bases). This CDR3 contains 15 residues. From germline, CDR1 is SGHDT and CDR2 YYEEEE. Trimming cost V 0 bases and J 5 bases, with 15 bases left between them. DNA of the CDR3: TGTGCCAGCAGCTTGGCTGTACAGGGCGGGCACGAGCAGTACTTC. Residues: CASSLAVQGGHEQYF.

The J gene is TRBJ2-7, the V gene TRBV5-1, with 11 bases aligning to TRBD2. With V trimmed by 7 bases and J by 4 bases, 7 bases remained unmatched. The CDR3 has 14 amino acids. Germline lookup yields CDR1 SGHRS and CDR2 YFSETQ. This chain's CDR3 is CASATSGGLYEQYF. Here the CDR3 DNA reads TGCGCCAGCGCCACTAGCGGGGGATTGTACGAGCAGTACTTC.

This clonotype was seen repeatedly, ten times or more. V usage is TRBV7-8 and J usage is TRBJ2-7; no reliable D call. Per germline, CDR1 SGHVS and CDR2 FQNEAQ. The V and J ends lost 6 bases and 0 bases respectively, with 12 bases between them. This CDR3 region has 14 residues. The CDR3 DNA reads TGTGCCAGCAGGCCCGACCTAAGCTCCTACGAGCAGTACTTC. Residues: CASRPDLSSYEQYF.

As regards this clonotype: A clone one base away is much larger, so this may be a read error. This chain joins TRBV15 and TRBJ1-1, with D unclear. This CDR3 is 14 amino acids long. CDR1 LNHNV and CDR2 YYDKDF come from the germline V gene (reference sequence). As DNA, the CDR3 is TGTGCCACCAGCAGATCAGGTCCCCTAACTGAAGCTTCCTTT. Encoded protein: CATSRSGPLTEASF.

This chain connects TRBV10-1 to TRBJ1-2; D is ambiguous. Germline loops: CDR1 WNHNN, CDR2 SYGVQD (reference sequence). Trimming cost V 2 bases and J 4 bases, with 11 bases left between them. The CDR3 is made up of 14 amino acids. The CDR3 is CASSETACGYGYTF. The CDR3 DNA reads as TGCGCCAGCAGTGAGACAGCCTGTGGCTATGGCTACACCTTC.

The gene calls are TRBV2 and TRBJ1-6; D might be TRBD1 (6 bases). V was cut by 7 bases and J by 8 bases, with 18 bases left in between. The CDR3 covers 15 residues. Germline V lookup: CDR1 SNHLY, CDR2 FYNNEI. CDR3 nucleotide sequence: TGTGCCAGCAACCCCCAGACAGGCTTGGATTCACCCCTCCACTTT. The encoded protein is CASNPQTGLDSPLHF. The variable domain in full, completed from reference TRBV2 and TRBJ1-6, reads EPEVTQTPSHQVTQMGQEVILRCVPISNHLYFYWYRQILGQKVEFLVSFYNNEISEKSEIFDDQFSVERPDGSNFTLKIRSTKLEDSAMYFCASNPQTGLDSPLHFGNGTRLTVT.